The T cell receptor (beta chain) described here comes from a study of regulatory T cells. Points from the study as a whole: Hydrophobic residues at CDR3 positions 6 and 7 were enriched in conventional CD4+ T cells of CD3G-deficient patients.

The germline V gene encodes CDR1 MNHEY and CDR2 SMNVEV (reference sequence). The CDR3 sequence is 14 residues long. The V and J ends lost 4 bases and 2 bases respectively, with 10 bases between them. In regard to this clone: Its antigen is still unknown.

Patients, 2 to 39 years old, had expanded memory T-cell proportions. CD4+ cells were sorted into CD25-high CD127-low regulatory cells and CD25-low CD127-high conventional cells. Amplification used 52 TRBV primers and 13 TRBJ primers. Sequencing was performed with immunoSEQ multiplex PCR; in TCRdb, only in-frame clones are kept and a portion is missing. The data contain 30,000 to 40,000 clones, roughly 92% of them singletons. The sequencing sample was made of conventional CD4+ T cells sorted from blood. This sequence was found in a child under 10 years old with CD3G deficiency. The J gene is TRBJ2-3, the V gene TRBV27; no clear D gene. The CDR3 region has the DNA TGTGCCAGCAGTTCCTCACATTACACAGATACGCAGTATTTT. Translated, it gives CASSSSHYTDTQYF.